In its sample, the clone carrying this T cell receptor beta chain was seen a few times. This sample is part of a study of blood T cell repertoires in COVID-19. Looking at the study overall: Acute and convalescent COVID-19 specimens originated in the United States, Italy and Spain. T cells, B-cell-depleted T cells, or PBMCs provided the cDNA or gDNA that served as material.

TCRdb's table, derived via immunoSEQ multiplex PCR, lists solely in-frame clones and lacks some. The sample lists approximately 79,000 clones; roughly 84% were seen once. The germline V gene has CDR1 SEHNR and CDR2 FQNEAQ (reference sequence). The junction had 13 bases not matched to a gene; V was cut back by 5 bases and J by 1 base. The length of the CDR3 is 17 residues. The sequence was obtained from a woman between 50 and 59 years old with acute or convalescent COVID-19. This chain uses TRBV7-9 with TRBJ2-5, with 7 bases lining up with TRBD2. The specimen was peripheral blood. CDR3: CASSRGSLAATQETQYF. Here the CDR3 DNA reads TGTGCCAGCAGCCGGGGATCCCTAGCGGCGACCCAAGAGACCCAGTACTTC.